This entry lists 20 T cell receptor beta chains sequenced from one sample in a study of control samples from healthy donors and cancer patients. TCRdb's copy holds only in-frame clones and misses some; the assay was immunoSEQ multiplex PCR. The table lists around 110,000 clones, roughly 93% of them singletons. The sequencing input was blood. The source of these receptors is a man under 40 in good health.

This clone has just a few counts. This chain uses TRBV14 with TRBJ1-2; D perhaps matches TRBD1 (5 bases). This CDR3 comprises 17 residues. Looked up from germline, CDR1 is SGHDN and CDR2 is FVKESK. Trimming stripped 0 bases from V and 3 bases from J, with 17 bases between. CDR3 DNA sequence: TGTGCCAGCAGCCAAGATTTTACGACCGGGGGGGACTATGGCTACACCTTC. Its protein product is CASSQDFTTGGDYGYTF.

CDR3 sequence reads: CASSQEGGAQGETQYF. The CDR3 DNA reads as TGTGCCAGCAGCCAAGAAGGAGGGGCGCAGGGGGAGACCCAGTACTTC. The chain is built from TRBV3-1 (or the pseudogene TRBV3-2) and TRBJ2-5; either TRBD1 or TRBD2 may supply D (6 bases each). Germline CDR1 LGHDT, CDR2 YNNKEL (reference sequence). With 0 bases removed from V and 5 bases from J, the gap between germline ends came to 16 bases. CDR3 length: 16 amino acids.

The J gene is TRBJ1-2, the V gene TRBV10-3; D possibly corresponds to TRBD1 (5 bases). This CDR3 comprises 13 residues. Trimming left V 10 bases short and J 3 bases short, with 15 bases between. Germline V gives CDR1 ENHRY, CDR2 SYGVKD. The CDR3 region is CATRGRDDYGYTF. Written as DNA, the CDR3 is TGTGCCACAAGGGGTCGGGATGACTATGGCTACACCTTC.

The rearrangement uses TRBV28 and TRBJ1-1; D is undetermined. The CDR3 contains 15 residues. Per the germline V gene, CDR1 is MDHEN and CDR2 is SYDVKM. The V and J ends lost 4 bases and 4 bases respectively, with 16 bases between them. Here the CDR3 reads CASSSGGLLGTEAFF. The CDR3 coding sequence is TGTGCCAGCAGTTCCGGCGGGCTATTGGGCACTGAAGCTTTCTTT.

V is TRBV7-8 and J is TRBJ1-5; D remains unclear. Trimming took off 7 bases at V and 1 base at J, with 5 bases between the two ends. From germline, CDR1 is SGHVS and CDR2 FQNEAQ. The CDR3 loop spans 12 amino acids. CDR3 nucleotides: TGTGCCAGCACCCGGAGCAATCAGCCCCAGCATTTT. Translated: CASTRSNQPQHF.

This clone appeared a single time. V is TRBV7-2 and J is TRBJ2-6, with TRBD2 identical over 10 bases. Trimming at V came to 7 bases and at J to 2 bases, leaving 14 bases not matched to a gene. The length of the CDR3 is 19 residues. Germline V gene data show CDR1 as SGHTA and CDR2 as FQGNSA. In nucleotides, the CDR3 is TGTGCCAGCACTAAACCAGGGACTAGCGTATTTACTGGGGCCAACGTCCTGACTTTC. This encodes CASTKPGTSVFTGANVLTF.

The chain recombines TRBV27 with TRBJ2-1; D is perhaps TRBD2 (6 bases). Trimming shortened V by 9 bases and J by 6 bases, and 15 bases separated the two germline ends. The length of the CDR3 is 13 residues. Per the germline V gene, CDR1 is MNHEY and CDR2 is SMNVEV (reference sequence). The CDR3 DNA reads TGTGCCAGTTTAACCCGGGACTTCAATGAGCAGTTCTTC. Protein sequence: CASLTRDFNEQFF.

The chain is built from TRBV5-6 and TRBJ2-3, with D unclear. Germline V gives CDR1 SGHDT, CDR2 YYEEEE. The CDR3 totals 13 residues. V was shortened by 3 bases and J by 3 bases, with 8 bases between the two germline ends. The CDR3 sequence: CASSSDRTDTQYF. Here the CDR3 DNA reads TGTGCCAGCAGCTCGGACCGTACAGATACGCAGTATTTT.

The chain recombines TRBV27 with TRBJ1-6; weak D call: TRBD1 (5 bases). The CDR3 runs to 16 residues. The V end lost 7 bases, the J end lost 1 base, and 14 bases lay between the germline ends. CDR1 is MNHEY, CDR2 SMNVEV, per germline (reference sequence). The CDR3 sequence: CASTRTYRSYNSPLHF. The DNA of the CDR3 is TGTGCCAGCACCCGGACCTACAGGTCCTATAATTCACCCCTCCACTTT.

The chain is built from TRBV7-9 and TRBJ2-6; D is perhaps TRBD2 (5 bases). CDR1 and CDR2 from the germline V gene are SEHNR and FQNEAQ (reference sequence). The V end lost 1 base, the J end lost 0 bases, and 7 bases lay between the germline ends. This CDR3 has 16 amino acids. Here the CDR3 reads CASSLVAGSGANVLTF. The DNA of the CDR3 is TGTGCCAGCAGCTTAGTGGCGGGCTCTGGGGCCAACGTCCTGACTTTC.

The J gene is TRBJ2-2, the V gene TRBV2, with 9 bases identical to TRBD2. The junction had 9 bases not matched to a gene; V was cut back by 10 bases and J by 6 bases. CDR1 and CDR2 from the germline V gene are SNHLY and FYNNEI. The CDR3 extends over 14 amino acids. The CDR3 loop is CATIAGGRSGELFF. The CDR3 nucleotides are TGTGCCACCATTGCGGGGGGGCGTTCCGGGGAGCTGTTTTTT.

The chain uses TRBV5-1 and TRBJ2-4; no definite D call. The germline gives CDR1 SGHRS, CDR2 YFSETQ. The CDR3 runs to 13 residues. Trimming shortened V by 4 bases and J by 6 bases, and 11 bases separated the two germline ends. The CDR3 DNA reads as TGCGCCAGCAGCCCGGCGAGCACAAACATTCAGTACTTC. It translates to CASSPASTNIQYF. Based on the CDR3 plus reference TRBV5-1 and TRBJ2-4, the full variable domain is KAGVTQTPRYLIKTRGQQVTLSCSPISGHRSVSWYQQTPGQGLQFLFEYFSETQRNKGNFPGRFSGRQFSNSRSEMNVSTLELGDSALYLCASSPASTNIQYFGAGTRLSVL.

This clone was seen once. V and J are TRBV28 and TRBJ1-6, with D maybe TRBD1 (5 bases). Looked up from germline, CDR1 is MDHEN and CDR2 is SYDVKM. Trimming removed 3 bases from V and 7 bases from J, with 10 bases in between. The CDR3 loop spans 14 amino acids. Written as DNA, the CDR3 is TGTGCCAGCAGTTTGACGCAGGGCAATTCACCCCTCCACTTT. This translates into CASSLTQGNSPLHF.

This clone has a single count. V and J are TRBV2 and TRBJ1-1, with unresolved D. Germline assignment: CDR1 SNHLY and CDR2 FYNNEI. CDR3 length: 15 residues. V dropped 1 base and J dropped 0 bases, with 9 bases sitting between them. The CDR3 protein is CASSEGPEMNTEAFF. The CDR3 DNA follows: TGTGCCAGCAGTGAAGGTCCGGAGATGAACACTGAAGCTTTCTTT.

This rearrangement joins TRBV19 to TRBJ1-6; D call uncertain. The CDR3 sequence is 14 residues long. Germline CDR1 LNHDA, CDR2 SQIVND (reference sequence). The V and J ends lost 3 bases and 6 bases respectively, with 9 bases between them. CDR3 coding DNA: TGTGCCAGTAGTATCCTCATTGTTAATTCACCCCTCCACTTT. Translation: CASSILIVNSPLHF.

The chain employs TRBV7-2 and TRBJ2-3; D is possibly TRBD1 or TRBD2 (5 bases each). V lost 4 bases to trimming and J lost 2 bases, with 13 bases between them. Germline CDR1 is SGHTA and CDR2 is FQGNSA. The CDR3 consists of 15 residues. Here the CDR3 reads CASSSPGRITDTQYF. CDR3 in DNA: TGTGCCAGCAGCTCCCCGGGACGAATCACAGATACGCAGTATTTT.

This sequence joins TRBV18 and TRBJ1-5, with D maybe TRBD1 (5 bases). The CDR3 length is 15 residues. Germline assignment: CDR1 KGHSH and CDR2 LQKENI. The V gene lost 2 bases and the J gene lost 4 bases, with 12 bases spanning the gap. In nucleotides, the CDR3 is TGTGCCAGCTCACCATCGGCGGGGGTGAATCAGCCCCAGCATTTT. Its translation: CASSPSAGVNQPQHF.

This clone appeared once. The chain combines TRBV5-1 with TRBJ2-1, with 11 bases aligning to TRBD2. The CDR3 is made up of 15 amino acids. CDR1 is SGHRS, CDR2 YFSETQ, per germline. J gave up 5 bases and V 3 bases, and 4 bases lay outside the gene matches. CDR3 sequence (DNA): TGCGCCAGCAGCTGGCTAGCGGGGGGAAACAATGAGCAGTTCTTC. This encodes CASSWLAGGNNEQFF.

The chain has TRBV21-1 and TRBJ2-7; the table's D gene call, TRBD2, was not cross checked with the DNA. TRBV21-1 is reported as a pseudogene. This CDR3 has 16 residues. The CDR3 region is CASTPGRREGVYEQYV. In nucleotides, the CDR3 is TGTGCCAGCACCCCCGGGCGCAGGGAGGGGGTCTACGAGCAGTACGTC.

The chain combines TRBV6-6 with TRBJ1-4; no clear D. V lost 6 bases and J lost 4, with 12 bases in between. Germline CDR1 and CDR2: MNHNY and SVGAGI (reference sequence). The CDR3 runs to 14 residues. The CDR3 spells CASRRRALNEKLFF. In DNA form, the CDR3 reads TGTGCCAGCAGAAGAAGGGCCCTTAATGAAAAACTGTTTTTT.